Listed here are 10 T cell receptor beta chains from one sample, sequenced in a study of blood T cell repertoires in COVID-19. The repertoire was sequenced with immunoSEQ multiplex PCR; TCRdb's copy has only in-frame clones and lacks some. The data hold some 120,000 clones, with around 86% observed a single time. The sequencing input was peripheral blood. These receptors all stem from a woman aged 50 to 60 who had recovered from COVID-19.

The rearrangement joins TRBV11-3 to TRBJ2-2; possible D gene TRBD2, 5 bases. Trimming left V 0 bases short and J 13 bases short, with 18 bases between. This CDR3 is built from 15 residues. The germline V gene encodes CDR1 SGHNT and CDR2 YENEEA. The CDR3 loop is CASSLESGLSGPLFF. CDR3 in DNA: TGTGCCAGCAGCTTAGAGTCTGGGTTAAGCGGCCCGCTGTTTTTT.

The V gene is TRBV5-8, the J gene TRBJ1-2, with TRBD1 as a possible D gene (6 bases). The germline gives CDR1 SGHTS, CDR2 YDEGEE. The ends were cut back, 2 bases at V and 5 bases at J, with 13 bases in the middle. There are 14 residues in the CDR3. CDR3 nucleotide sequence: TGTGCCAGCAGCTTAACAGGGACCGTATATGGCTACACCTTC. It specifies CASSLTGTVYGYTF.

The chain uses TRBV11-3 and TRBJ2-3, with 9 bases lining up with TRBD1. This CDR3 is built from 17 residues. Germline trimming cut 5 bases from V and 4 bases from J; bases unmatched to any gene: 13. The germline gives CDR1 SGHNT, CDR2 YENEEA. The DNA of the CDR3 is TGTGCCAGCAGCCCTAAAATAAGGCGGACAGGGGCAGATACGCAGTATTTT. This gives the protein CASSPKIRRTGADTQYF.

The chain uses TRBV5-8 and TRBJ2-7, with a tentative D call TRBD1 (6 bases). V shed 4 bases and J shed 2 bases, with 16 bases lying between them. The CDR3 is made up of 15 amino acids. In germline, CDR1 is SGHTS, CDR2 YDEGEE. The CDR3 DNA reads as TGTGCCAGCAGCCCGACCGGGACAAATCCCTACGAGCAGTACTTC. This gives the protein CASSPTGTNPYEQYF.

The genes are TRBV9 and TRBJ1-1, with D maybe TRBD1 (5 bases). In germline, CDR1 is SGDLS, CDR2 YYNGEE. This CDR3 contains 15 residues. V was pared by 0 bases and J by 7 bases, with 16 bases between. CDR3 DNA sequence: TGTGCCAGCAGCGTAGTAGGCACAGGAAAGAGTGAAGCTTTCTTT. It specifies CASSVVGTGKSEAFF.

V gene TRBV12-3 or TRBV12-4 combines with J gene TRBJ1-3; D not resolved. The CDR3 contains 12 residues. Trimming stripped 6 bases from V and 6 bases from J, with 9 bases between. This CDR3 is CASRQNTNTIYF. Here the CDR3 DNA reads TGTGCCAGCAGACAGAATACAAACACCATATATTTT.

The J gene is TRBJ2-1, the V gene TRBV2; 8 nucleotides align to TRBD2. Germline V gene sequence: CDR1 SNHLY, CDR2 FYNNEI. This CDR3 has 14 residues. V was pared by 6 bases and J by 2 bases, with 3 bases of the junction left unmatched. DNA for the CDR3: TGTGCCAGCAGGAGCGGGGGTACCTACAATGAGCAGTTCTTC. The encoded protein is CASRSGGTYNEQFF. Variable domain in full (rest from reference TRBV2 and TRBJ2-1): EPEVTQTPSHQVTQMGQEVILRCVPISNHLYFYWYRQILGQKVEFLVSFYNNEISEKSEIFDDQFSVERPDGSNFTLKIRSTKLEDSAMYFCASRSGGTYNEQFFGPGTRLTVL.

The V gene is TRBV6-5, the J gene TRBJ1-6, with D possibly being TRBD1 (5 bases). CDR3 length: 14 residues. V was shortened by 5 bases and J by 9 bases, with 14 bases between the two germline ends. Germline CDR1 is MNHEY and CDR2 is SVGAGI. CDR3 sequence reads: CASSPGTHGSPLHF. The CDR3 DNA follows: TGTGCCAGCAGTCCCGGGACTCATGGTTCACCCCTCCACTTT.

The chain employs TRBV19 and TRBJ1-6; TRBD1 aligns across 11 bases. J was trimmed by 7 bases and V by 4 bases; bases with no gene match: 3. This CDR3 has 15 residues. The V gene's germline CDR1 is LNHDA and CDR2 SQIVND (reference sequence). This CDR3 is CASSKDRGQNSPLHF. The CDR3 DNA is TGTGCCAGTAGTAAGGACAGGGGGCAAAATTCACCCCTCCACTTT. The whole variable domain, remainder taken from reference TRBV19 and TRBJ1-6, is DGGITQSPKYLFRKEGQNVTLSCEQNLNHDAMYWYRQDPGQGLRLIYYSQIVNDFQKGDIAEGYSVSREKKESFPLTVTSAQKNPTAFYLCASSKDRGQNSPLHFGNGTRLTVT.

The DNA for the CDR3 is TGTGCCAGCAGTCCCTGGACAGGGGGGGGGAGTTTCTATGGCTACACCTTC. This encodes CASSPWTGGGSFYGYTF. The chain combines TRBV27 with TRBJ1-2; 10 bases match TRBD1. Looked up from germline, CDR1 is MNHEY and CDR2 is SMNVEV (reference sequence). The trim removed 5 bases at V and 4 bases at J, leaving 13 bases unmatched. The length of the CDR3 is 17 residues.